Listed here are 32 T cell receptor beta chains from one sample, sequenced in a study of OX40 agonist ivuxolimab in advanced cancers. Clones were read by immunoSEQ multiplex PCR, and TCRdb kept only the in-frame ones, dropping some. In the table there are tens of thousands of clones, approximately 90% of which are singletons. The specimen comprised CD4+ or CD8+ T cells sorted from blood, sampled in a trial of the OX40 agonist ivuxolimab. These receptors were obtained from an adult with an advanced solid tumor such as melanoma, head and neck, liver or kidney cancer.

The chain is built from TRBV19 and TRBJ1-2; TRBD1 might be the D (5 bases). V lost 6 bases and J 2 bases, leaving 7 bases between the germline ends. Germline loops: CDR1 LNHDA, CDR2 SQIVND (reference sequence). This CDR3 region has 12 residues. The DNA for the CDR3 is TGTGCCAGTAGGCGGGGGAACTATGGCTACACCTTC. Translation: CASRRGNYGYTF.

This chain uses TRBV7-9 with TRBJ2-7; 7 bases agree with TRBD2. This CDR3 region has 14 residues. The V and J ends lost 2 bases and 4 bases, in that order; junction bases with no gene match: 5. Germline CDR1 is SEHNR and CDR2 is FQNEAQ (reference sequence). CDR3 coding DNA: TGTGCCAGCAGCTTACCGGGAGGCGGATACGAGCAGTACTTC. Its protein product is CASSLPGGGYEQYF.

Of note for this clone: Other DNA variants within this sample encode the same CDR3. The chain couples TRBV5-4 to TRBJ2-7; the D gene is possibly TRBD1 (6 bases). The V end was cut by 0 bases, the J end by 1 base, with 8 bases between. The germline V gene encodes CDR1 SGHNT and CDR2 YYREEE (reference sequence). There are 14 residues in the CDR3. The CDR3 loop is CASSLGGQSYEQYF. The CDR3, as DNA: TGTGCCAGCAGCTTGGGGGGGCAGTCCTACGAGCAGTACTTC.

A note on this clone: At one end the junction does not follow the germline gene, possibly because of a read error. The CDR3 nucleotides are TGTGCCAGCAGCGAAGGGGGGGCCCCCCGGGGCTACACCTTC. This codes for CASSEGGAPRGYTF. The rearrangement joins TRBV6-1 to TRBJ1-2; maybe TRBD1 (6 bases). The V gene's germline CDR1 is MNHNS and CDR2 SASEGT. The CDR3 consists of 14 residues.

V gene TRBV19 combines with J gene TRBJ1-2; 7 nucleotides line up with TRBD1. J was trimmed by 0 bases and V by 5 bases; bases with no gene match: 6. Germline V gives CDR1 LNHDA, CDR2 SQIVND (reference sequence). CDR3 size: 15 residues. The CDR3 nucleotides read TGTGCCAGTAGTGTCCTCGGGACAGCTAACTATGGCTACACCTTC. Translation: CASSVLGTANYGYTF.

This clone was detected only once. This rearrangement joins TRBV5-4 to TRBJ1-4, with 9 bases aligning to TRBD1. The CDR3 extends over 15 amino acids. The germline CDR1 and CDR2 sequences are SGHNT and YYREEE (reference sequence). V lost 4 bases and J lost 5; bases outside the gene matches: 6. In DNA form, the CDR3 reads TGTGCCAGCAGCGGGGCGGGGACAGGGAATGAAAAACTGTTTTTT. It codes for CASSGAGTGNEKLFF.

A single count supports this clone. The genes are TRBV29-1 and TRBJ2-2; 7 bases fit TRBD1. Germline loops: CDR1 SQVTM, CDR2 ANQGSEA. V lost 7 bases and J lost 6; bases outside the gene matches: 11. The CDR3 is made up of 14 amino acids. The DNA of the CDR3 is TGCAGCGCCCAACAGGGGAGAGGGCCCGGGGAGCTGTTTTTT. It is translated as CSAQQGRGPGELFF.

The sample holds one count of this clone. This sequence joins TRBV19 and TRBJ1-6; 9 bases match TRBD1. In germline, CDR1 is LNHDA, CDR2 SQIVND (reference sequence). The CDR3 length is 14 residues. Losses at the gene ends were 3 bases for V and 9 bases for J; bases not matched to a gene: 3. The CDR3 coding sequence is TGTGCCAGTAGTATCGGACAGGGGTCTTCACCCCTCCACTTT. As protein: CASSIGQGSSPLHF.

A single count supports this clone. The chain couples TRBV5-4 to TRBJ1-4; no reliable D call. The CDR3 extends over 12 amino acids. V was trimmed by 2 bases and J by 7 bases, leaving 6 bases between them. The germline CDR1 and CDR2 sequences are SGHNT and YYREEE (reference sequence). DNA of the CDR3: TGTGCCAGCAGCTTACCAGGTGAAAAACTGTTTTTT. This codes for CASSLPGEKLFF.

CDR3 sequence (DNA): TGTGCCAGCAGCCCCGGGCCCGGGGATACGCAGTATTTT. Its translation is CASSPGPGDTQYF. The chain combines TRBV14 with TRBJ2-3; D is ambiguous. V was trimmed by 4 bases and J by 6 bases, leaving 11 bases between them. The CDR3 runs 13 residues. CDR1 and CDR2 (germline): SGHDN, FVKESK.

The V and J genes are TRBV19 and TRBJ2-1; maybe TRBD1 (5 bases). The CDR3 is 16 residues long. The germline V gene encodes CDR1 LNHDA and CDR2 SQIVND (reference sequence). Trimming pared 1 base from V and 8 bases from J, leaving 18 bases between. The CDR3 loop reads CASSIGGAFVFYEQFF. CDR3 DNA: TGTGCCAGTAGTATAGGGGGCGCTTTTGTATTTTATGAGCAGTTCTTC.

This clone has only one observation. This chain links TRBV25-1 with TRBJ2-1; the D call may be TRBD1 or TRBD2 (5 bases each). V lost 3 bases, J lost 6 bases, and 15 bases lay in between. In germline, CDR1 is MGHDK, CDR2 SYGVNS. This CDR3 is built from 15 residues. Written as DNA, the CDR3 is TGTGCCAGCAGTGACGCGGGCAGGGTCGGCAATGAGCAGTTCTTC. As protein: CASSDAGRVGNEQFF.

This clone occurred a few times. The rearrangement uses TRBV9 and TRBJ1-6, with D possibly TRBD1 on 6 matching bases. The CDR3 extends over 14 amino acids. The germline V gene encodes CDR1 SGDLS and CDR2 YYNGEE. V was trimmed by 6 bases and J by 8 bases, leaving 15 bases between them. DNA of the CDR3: TGTGCCAGCACCACCGGGACACCTGATTCACCCCTCCACTTT. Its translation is CASTTGTPDSPLHF.

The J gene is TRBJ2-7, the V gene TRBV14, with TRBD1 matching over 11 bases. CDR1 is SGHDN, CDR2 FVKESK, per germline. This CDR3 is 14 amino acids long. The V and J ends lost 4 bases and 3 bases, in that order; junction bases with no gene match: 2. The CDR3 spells CASSRGTGGYEQYF. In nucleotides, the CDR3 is TGTGCCAGCAGCCGCGGGACAGGGGGCTACGAGCAGTACTTC.

Here the CDR3 DNA reads TGCGCCAGCAGACAGGGCGAGGAGACCCAGTACTTC. Protein sequence: CASRQGEETQYF. The V and J genes are TRBV5-1 and TRBJ2-5; D possibly corresponds to TRBD1 (6 bases). V lost 5 bases, J lost 5 bases, and 10 bases lay in between. CDR1 and CDR2 from the germline V gene are SGHRS and YFSETQ. The CDR3 is 12 residues long. The full variable domain, completed using reference TRBV5-1 and TRBJ2-5, is KAGVTQTPRYLIKTRGQQVTLSCSPISGHRSVSWYQQTPGQGLQFLFEYFSETQRNKGNFPGRFSGRQFSNSRSEMNVSTLELGDSALYLCASRQGEETQYFGPGTRLLVL.

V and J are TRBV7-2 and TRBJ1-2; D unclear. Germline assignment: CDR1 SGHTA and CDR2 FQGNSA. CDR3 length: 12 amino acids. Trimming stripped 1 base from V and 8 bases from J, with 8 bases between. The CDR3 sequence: CASSLDGRGYTF. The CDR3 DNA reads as TGTGCCAGCAGCTTAGACGGACGCGGCTACACCTTC.

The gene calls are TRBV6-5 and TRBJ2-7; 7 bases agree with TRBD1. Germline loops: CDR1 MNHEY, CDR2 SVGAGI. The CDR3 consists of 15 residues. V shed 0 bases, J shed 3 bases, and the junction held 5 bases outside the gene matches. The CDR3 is CASSYSRQGGYEQYF. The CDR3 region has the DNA TGTGCCAGCAGTTACTCGAGACAGGGTGGCTACGAGCAGTACTTC.

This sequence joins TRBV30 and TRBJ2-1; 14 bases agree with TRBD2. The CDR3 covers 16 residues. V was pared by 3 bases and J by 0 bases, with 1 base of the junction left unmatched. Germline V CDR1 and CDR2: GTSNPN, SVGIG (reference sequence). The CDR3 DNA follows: TGTGCCTGGAGCGGGACTAGCGGGAGCTCCTACAATGAGCAGTTCTTC. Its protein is CAWSGTSGSSYNEQFF.

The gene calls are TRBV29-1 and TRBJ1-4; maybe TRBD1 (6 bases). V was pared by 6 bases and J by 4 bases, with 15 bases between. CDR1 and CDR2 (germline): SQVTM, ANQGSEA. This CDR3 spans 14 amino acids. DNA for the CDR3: TGCAGCGTCCGTCCACAGGGTAATAATGAAAAACTGTTTTTT. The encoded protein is CSVRPQGNNEKLFF.

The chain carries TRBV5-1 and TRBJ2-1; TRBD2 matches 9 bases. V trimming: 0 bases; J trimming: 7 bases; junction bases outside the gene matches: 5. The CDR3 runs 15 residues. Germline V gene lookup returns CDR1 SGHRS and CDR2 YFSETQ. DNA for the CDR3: TGCGCCAGCAGCTTGGTGATAGCGGGAGCGAATGAGCAGTTCTTC. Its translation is CASSLVIAGANEQFF.

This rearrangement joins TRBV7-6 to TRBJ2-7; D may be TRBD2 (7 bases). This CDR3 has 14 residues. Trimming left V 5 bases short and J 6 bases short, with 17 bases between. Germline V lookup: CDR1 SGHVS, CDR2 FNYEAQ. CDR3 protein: CASSPTARGGEQYF. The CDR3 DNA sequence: TGTGCCAGCAGCCCAACGGCGAGGGGGGGCGAGCAGTACTTC.

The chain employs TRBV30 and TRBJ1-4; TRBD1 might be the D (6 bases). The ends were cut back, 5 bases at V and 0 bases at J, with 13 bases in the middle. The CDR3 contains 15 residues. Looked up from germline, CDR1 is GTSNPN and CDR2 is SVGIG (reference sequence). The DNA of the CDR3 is TGTGCCTGGCCCCATGGGGGGCCAACTAATGAAAAACTGTTTTTT. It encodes CAWPHGGPTNEKLFF.

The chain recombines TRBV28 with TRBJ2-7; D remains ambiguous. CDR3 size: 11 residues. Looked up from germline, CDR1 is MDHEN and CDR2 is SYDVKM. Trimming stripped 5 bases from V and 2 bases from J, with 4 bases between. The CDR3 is CASSQPYEQYF. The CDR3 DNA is TGTGCCAGCAGTCAACCCTACGAGCAGTACTTC.

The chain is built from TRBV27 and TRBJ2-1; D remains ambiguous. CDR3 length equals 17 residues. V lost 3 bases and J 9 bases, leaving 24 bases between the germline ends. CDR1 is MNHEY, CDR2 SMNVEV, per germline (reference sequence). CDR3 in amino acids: CASSFSPPQVRYSEQFF. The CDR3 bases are TGTGCCAGCAGTTTCTCGCCGCCGCAGGTGAGATATAGTGAGCAGTTCTTC.

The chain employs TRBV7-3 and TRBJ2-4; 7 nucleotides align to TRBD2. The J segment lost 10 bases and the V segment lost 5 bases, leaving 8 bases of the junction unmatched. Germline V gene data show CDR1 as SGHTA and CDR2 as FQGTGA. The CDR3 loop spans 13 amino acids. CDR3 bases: TGTGCCAGCAGCCTTCAGCGGGACGGAATTCAGTACTTC. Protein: CASSLQRDGIQYF.

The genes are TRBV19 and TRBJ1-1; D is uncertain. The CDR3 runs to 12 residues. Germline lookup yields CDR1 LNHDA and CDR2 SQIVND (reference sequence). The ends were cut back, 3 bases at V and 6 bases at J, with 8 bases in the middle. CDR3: CASSMSNAEAFF. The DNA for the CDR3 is TGTGCCAGTAGTATGAGTAACGCTGAAGCTTTCTTT.

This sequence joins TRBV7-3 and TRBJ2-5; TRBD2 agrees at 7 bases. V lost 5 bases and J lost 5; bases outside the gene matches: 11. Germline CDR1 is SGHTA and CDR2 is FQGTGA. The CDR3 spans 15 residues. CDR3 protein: CASSPSGGGGETQYF. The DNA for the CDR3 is TGTGCCAGCAGCCCGTCAGGCGGGGGAGGGGAGACCCAGTACTTC.

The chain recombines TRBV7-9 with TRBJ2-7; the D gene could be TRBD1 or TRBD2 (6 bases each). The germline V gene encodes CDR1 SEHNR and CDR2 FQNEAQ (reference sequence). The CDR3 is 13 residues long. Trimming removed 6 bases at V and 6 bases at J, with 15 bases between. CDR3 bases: TGTGCCAGCAGTAGGGGGACGGAGGGCGAGCAGTACTTC. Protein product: CASSRGTEGEQYF.

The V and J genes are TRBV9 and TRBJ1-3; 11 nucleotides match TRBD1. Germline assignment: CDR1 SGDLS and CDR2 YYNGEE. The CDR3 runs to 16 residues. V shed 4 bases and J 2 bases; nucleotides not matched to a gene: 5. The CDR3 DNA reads TGTGCCAGCAGCAAAGGGACAGGGGGGACTGGAAACACCATATATTTT. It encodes CASSKGTGGTGNTIYF.

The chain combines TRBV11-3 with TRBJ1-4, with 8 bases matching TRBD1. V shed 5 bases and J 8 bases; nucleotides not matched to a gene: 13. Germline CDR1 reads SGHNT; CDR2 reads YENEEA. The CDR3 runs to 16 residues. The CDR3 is CASSRTDRGVGEKLFF. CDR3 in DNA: TGTGCCAGCAGCCGCACCGACAGGGGAGTTGGAGAAAAACTGTTTTTT.

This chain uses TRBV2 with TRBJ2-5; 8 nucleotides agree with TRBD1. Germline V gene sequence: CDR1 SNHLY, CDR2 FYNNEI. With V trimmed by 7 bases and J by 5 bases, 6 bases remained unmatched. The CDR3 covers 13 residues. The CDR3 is CASTGQGRETQYF. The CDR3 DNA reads TGTGCCAGCACCGGACAGGGTCGGGAGACCCAGTACTTC.

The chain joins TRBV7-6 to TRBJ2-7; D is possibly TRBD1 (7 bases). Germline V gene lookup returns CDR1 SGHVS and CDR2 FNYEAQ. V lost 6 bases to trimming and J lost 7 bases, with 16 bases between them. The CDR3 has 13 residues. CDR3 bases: TGTGCCAGCAGGTCAGGGGGAGGAGCAGAGCAGTACTTC. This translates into CASRSGGGAEQYF.